This entry lists 32 T cell receptor beta chains sequenced from one sample in a study of blood T cells in healthy people across ages (dated by TCRdb to the mid-2010s). The library was obtained by 5' RACE. The run used an Illumina HiSeq 2500. A second about 7 to 12 cycle PCR used a sample-barcoded 5' primer and a J-beta primer mix. TCRdb reanalyzed the raw reads on its own, using fastp at Q25 for trimming and MiXCR for clone calling, and kept in-frame beta chains. Each record represents a unique CDR3 protein, reported with the most common genes and DNA among its rows. The sample table contains 870,000 or so distinct CDR3 sequences; only one count was recorded for more than 25% of them. The top ten clones comprise 17% of the sample. Specimen: blood. The receptor set was obtained from a woman of 80 years or more in good health.

The chain couples TRBV7-2 to TRBJ2-7; D is tentatively TRBD1 or TRBD2 (5 bases each). The J call is uncertain, as TRBJ2-5 better fits the DNA end. Germline assignment: CDR1 SGHTA and CDR2 FQGNSA. The CDR3 is 13 residues long. The CDR3 sequence: CASSMGVRGTQYF. CDR3 DNA sequence: TGTGCCAGCAGCATGGGGGTTCGAGGGACCCAGTACTTC.

This clonotype was picked up a small number of times. The chain carries TRBV5-4 and TRBJ1-6, with a weak D call TRBD1 (5 bases). The ends were cut back, 4 bases at V and 7 bases at J, with 18 bases in the middle. The CDR3 loop spans 16 amino acids. Germline V lookup: CDR1 SGHNT, CDR2 YYREEE (reference sequence). CDR3 sequence reads: CASSGGAAHRNSPLHF. CDR3 nucleotides: TGTGCCAGCAGCGGGGGTGCGGCCCATCGGAATTCACCCCTCCACTTT. Filled out from reference TRBV5-4 and TRBJ1-6, the complete variable domain reads ETGVTQSPTHLIKTRGQQVTLRCSSQSGHNTVSWYQQALGQGPQFIFQYYREEENGRGNFPPRFSGLQFPNYSSELNVNALELDDSALYLCASSGGAAHRNSPLHFGNGTRLTVT.

The sample holds a few counts of this clonotype. The chain couples TRBV30 to TRBJ1-2, with D possibly TRBD1 on 5 matching bases. The CDR3 extends over 14 amino acids. Trimming removed 4 bases from V and 7 bases from J, with 19 bases in between. Germline-derived CDR1 and CDR2 are GTSNPN and SVGIG (reference sequence). DNA of the CDR3: TGTGCCTGGACTGGGGGACTCACCAGAGGTGGCTACACCTTC. It specifies CAWTGGLTRGGYTF. The complete variable domain, with remaining parts taken from reference TRBV30 and TRBJ1-2, reads SQTIHQWPATLVQPVGSPLSLECTVEGTSNPNLYWYRQAAGRGLQLLFYSVGIGQISSEVPQNLSASRPQDRQFILSSKKLLLSDSGFYLCAWTGGLTRGGYTFGSGTRLTVV.

The V and J genes are TRBV18 and TRBJ2-7; D is unclear. CDR3 length: 16 residues. V gave up 1 base and J gave up 2 bases, with 15 bases separating them. Germline assignment: CDR1 KGHSH and CDR2 LQKENI. For the CDR3, the DNA is TGTGCCAGCTCACCACTCGTCGGAATTGGGACCTACGAGCAGTACTTC. This encodes CASSPLVGIGTYEQYF.

This clonotype was seen repeatedly, ten times or more. The chain joins TRBV12-3 or TRBV12-4 to TRBJ1-2, with D perhaps TRBD1 (5 bases). The V end lost 6 bases, the J end lost 2 bases, and 13 bases lay between the germline ends. CDR3 size: 14 residues. As DNA, the CDR3 is TGTGCCAGCAGCCCAATCCGGGACAACTATGGCTACACCTTC. It codes for CASSPIRDNYGYTF.

This clonotype was seen ten or more times. The rearrangement uses TRBV12-3 or TRBV12-4 and TRBJ2-7; D is ambiguous. This CDR3 is built from 12 residues. V lost 4 bases to trimming and J lost 3 bases, with 7 bases between them. CDR3 DNA sequence: TGTGCCAGCAGTTCCGCTAACTACGAGCAGTACTTC. It encodes CASSSANYEQYF.

This clonotype was counted a few times. Given a much more abundant clone one base away, this may be a read error. This chain connects TRBV4-3 to TRBJ2-3; 7 positions agree with TRBD2. The junction had 10 bases not matched to a gene; V was cut back by 4 bases and J by 6 bases. The germline V gene encodes CDR1 LGHNA and CDR2 YSLEER. The CDR3 is made up of 15 amino acids. Here the CDR3 DNA reads TGCGCCAGCAGCCCCCGAGCGGGGCCTCCGGATACGCAGTATTTT. Translating gives CASSPRAGPPDTQYF.

This clonotype was observed at least ten times. V and J are TRBV6-1 and TRBJ2-1, with 7 positions matching TRBD2. The CDR3 length is 19 residues. J gave up 3 bases and V 0 bases, and 14 bases lay outside the gene matches. Germline CDR1 reads MNHNS; CDR2 reads SASEGT. The CDR3 spells CASSEALRGGAPNYNEQFF. CDR3 nucleotide sequence: TGTGCCAGCAGTGAAGCGCTGCGCGGGGGAGCTCCGAACTACAATGAGCAGTTCTTC.

This clonotype was observed a few times. One end of the junction does not line up with germline, which may come from a read error. This chain joins TRBV6-4 and TRBJ2-3; D may be TRBD1 (5 bases). CDR3 length equals 14 residues. Germline lookup yields CDR1 MRHNA and CDR2 SNTAGT. The CDR3: CTSRVTQGTDTQYF. The CDR3 bases are TGTACCAGCAGGGTAACACAGGGCACAGATACGCAGTATTTT.

This clonotype was seen more than once but under ten times. The chain couples TRBV6-5 to TRBJ1-2; maybe TRBD1 (5 bases). The ends were cut back, 4 bases at V and 7 bases at J, with 16 bases in the middle. Germline V gene sequence: CDR1 MNHEY, CDR2 SVGAGI. The CDR3 has 14 amino acids. CDR3 sequence: CASSSAGDRGGYTF. CDR3 coding DNA: TGTGCCAGCAGTTCCGCGGGGGATCGGGGTGGCTACACCTTC.

In the case of this clonotype: This may stem from a read error, because a much larger clone lies one nucleotide away. The J gene is TRBJ2-1, the V gene TRBV5-1, with 13 bases matching TRBD2. The length of the CDR3 is 15 residues. V lost 5 bases and J lost 9; bases outside the gene matches: 8. Germline V gene lookup returns CDR1 SGHRS and CDR2 YFSETQ. CDR3 sequence reads: CASRGLAGVPGEQFF. The CDR3 coding sequence is TGCGCCAGCAGAGGACTAGCGGGGGTACCAGGTGAGCAGTTCTTC.

This clonotype has only a few counts. The chain recombines TRBV11-2 with TRBJ1-1; D remains unclear. The CDR3 is made up of 15 amino acids. Germline loops: CDR1 SGHAT, CDR2 FQNNGV. V lost 5 bases to trimming and J lost 1 base, with 14 bases between them. In DNA, the CDR3 is TGTGCCAGCAGCCCCCGGGCGGAAAGGAACACTGAAGCTTTCTTT. As protein: CASSPRAERNTEAFF.

This clonotype is a singleton in its sample. The CDR3 here is CSVASVPADTIYF. CDR3 bases: TGCAGCGTTGCCAGCGTTCCTGCGGACACCATATATTTT. The V call is TRBV29-1, the J call TRBJ1-3; D unresolved. V was pared by 4 bases and J by 8 bases, with 15 bases between. Germline V lookup: CDR1 SQVTM, CDR2 ANQGSEA. This CDR3 contains 13 residues.

This clonotype was counted many times. This chain connects TRBV24-1 to TRBJ2-7, with 16 bases matching TRBD2. Unmatched junction bases numbered 7, after V lost 4 bases and J lost 5 bases. CDR3 size: 17 residues. Germline V CDR1 and CDR2: KGHDR, SFDVKD. CDR3 in amino acids: CATSDPGTSGGAHEQYF. As DNA, the CDR3 is TGTGCCACCAGTGACCCCGGGACTAGCGGGGGGGCCCACGAGCAGTACTTC.

The chain employs TRBV7-2 and TRBJ1-1; D is possibly TRBD1 (5 bases). The CDR3 has 14 residues. From germline, CDR1 is SGHTA and CDR2 FQGNSA. The V and J ends lost 1 base and 8 bases respectively, with 14 bases between them. The chain's CDR3 is CASSLDATRGEAFF. For the CDR3, the DNA is TGTGCCAGCAGCTTAGATGCCACGAGGGGAGAAGCTTTCTTT.

This clonotype showed up many times. Germline is not matched at one junction end, which may reflect a read error. V usage is TRBV5-1 and J usage is TRBJ1-1; D uncertain. Per germline, CDR1 SGHRS and CDR2 YFSETQ. The CDR3 has 15 amino acids. CDR3 residues: CASSLLGGSNTEAFF. DNA for the CDR3: TGTGCCAGCAGTTTATTGGGAGGTTCGAACACTGAAGCTTTCTTT.

The rearrangement joins TRBV20-1 to TRBJ1-4; D call uncertain. Germline assignment: CDR1 DFQATT and CDR2 SNEGSKA (reference sequence). There are 14 residues in the CDR3. V gave up 3 bases and J gave up 8 bases, with 16 bases separating them. This chain's CDR3 is CSARERITIEKLFF. The CDR3 bases are TGCAGTGCTAGGGAGAGGATAACTATCGAAAAACTGTTTTTT.

This clonotype appeared many times. V and J are TRBV28 and TRBJ2-1; 13 nucleotides align to TRBD2. The CDR3 loop spans 19 amino acids. Germline loops: CDR1 MDHEN, CDR2 SYDVKM. The ends lost 6 bases at V and 3 bases at J; junction bases unmatched: 14. CDR3: CASSPAPGLAGRSYNEQFF. The CDR3 DNA follows: TGTGCCAGCAGCCCGGCTCCGGGACTAGCGGGGAGAAGCTACAATGAGCAGTTCTTC.

This clonotype was seen a few times. This chain joins TRBV7-4 and TRBJ1-4; D not resolved. V lost 0 bases to trimming and J lost 0 bases, with 11 bases between them. This CDR3 is built from 17 residues. Germline V gene data show CDR1 as SGHVT and CDR2 as SQSDAQ. CDR3 nucleotides: TGTGCCAGCAGCTTAGCCGGTCACTTTGCAACTAATGAAAAACTGTTTTTT. This translates into CASSLAGHFATNEKLFF.

This clonotype was observed many times. V usage is TRBV2 and J usage is TRBJ2-3; D may be TRBD1 (8 bases). The germline V gene encodes CDR1 SNHLY and CDR2 FYNNEI. This CDR3 has 18 amino acids. Between the trimmed V and J ends, which lost 8 bases and 6 bases, there was a span of 30 bases. The CDR3 DNA is TGTGCCAGCCCCCCCCGGGGCCAGGACAGGGTCGGGGGGGATACGCAGTATTTT. Protein sequence: CASPPRGQDRVGGDTQYF.

This chain uses TRBV18 with TRBJ1-1; D perhaps matches TRBD1 (6 bases). V gave up 8 bases and J gave up 6 bases, with 13 bases separating them. The CDR3 totals 12 residues. CDR1 is KGHSH, CDR2 LQKENI, per germline. The CDR3 DNA sequence: TGTGCCAGCCACAAGGACAGTTCTGAAGCTTTCTTT. Protein product: CASHKDSSEAFF. Supplemented by reference TRBV18 and TRBJ1-1, the full variable domain reads NAGVMQNPRHLVRRRGQEARLRCSPMKGHSHVYWYRQLPEEGLKFMVYLQKENIIDESGMPKERFSAEFPKEGPSILRIQQVVRGDSAAYFCASHKDSSEAFFGQGTRLTVV.

This clonotype was counted at least ten times. The chain uses TRBV7-2 and TRBJ1-1, with D perhaps TRBD1 (5 bases). V shed 1 base and J shed 4 bases, with 13 bases lying between them. CDR1 is SGHTA and CDR2 is FQGNSA in the germline V gene. The CDR3 totals 15 residues. The CDR3 loop reads CASSLGSRASTEAFF. The CDR3 bases are TGTGCCAGCAGCTTAGGTAGCAGGGCGAGCACTGAAGCTTTCTTT.

This clonotype was picked up a small number of times. J is TRBJ1-5 and V is TRBV20-1; D uncertain. The germline gives CDR1 DFQATT, CDR2 SNEGSKA (reference sequence). V gave up 0 bases and J gave up 2 bases, with 17 bases separating them. This CDR3 spans 17 amino acids. Here the CDR3 reads CSARDRHLPFGNQPQHF. In nucleotides, the CDR3 is TGCAGTGCTAGAGATCGACACCTCCCCTTTGGCAATCAGCCCCAGCATTTT.

This chain links TRBV2 with TRBJ1-1, with TRBD1 matching 9 bases. In germline, CDR1 is SNHLY, CDR2 FYNNEI. With 6 bases clipped from V and 5 bases from J, the junction kept 4 bases outside the gene matches. The CDR3 totals 13 residues. In DNA form, the CDR3 reads TGTGCCAGCAGAGGGACAGGGCTTACTGAAGCTTTCTTT. Its translation is CASRGTGLTEAFF.

This clonotype was picked up many times. V gene TRBV7-9 combines with J gene TRBJ1-2, with 9 bases aligning to TRBD1. The CDR3 is 15 amino acids. Germline CDR1 is SEHNR and CDR2 is FQNEAQ (reference sequence). V lost 5 bases and J lost 8; bases outside the gene matches: 12. The CDR3 region is CASSPWDRVEYGYTF. The CDR3 DNA sequence: TGTGCCAGCAGCCCCTGGGACAGGGTAGAATACGGCTACACCTTC.

This clonotype was seen many times. The chain carries TRBV20-1 and TRBJ1-1; 8 bases line up with TRBD1. Trimming took 5 bases from V and 6 from J; bases not matched to a gene: 11. Germline assignment: CDR1 DFQATT and CDR2 SNEGSKA (reference sequence). The CDR3 loop spans 14 amino acids. The CDR3 loop is CSAAPGGSGPEAFF. CDR3 in DNA: TGCAGTGCTGCACCAGGGGGCTCGGGCCCTGAAGCTTTCTTT.

The chain links TRBV9 to TRBJ2-1; 7 bases agree with TRBD2. Trimming took 0 bases from V and 3 from J; bases not matched to a gene: 3. CDR3 length: 15 amino acids. Germline V CDR1 and CDR2: SGDLS, YYNGEE. CDR3 loop: CASSVAERDYNEQFF. CDR3 DNA sequence: TGTGCCAGCAGCGTAGCAGAGCGGGACTACAATGAGCAGTTCTTC.

The table lists this clonotype with many counts. V is TRBV7-2 and J is TRBJ1-5; 7 bases line up with TRBD1. J lost 4 bases, V lost 5 bases, and 5 bases had no gene match. Germline V CDR1 and CDR2: SGHTA, FQGNSA. This CDR3 has 14 residues. The CDR3 spells CASSQGQRNQPQHF. CDR3 sequence (DNA): TGTGCCAGCAGCCAGGGACAGCGGAATCAGCCCCAGCATTTT.

This clonotype has a count of ten or more. The V and J genes are TRBV6-6 and TRBJ2-3, with 11 bases that match TRBD2. The CDR3 has 15 amino acids. The ends lost 4 bases at V and 6 bases at J; junction bases unmatched: 6. Germline V gives CDR1 MNHNY, CDR2 SVGAGI (reference sequence). The chain's CDR3 is CASSSGRLAGDTQYF. CDR3 nucleotide sequence: TGTGCCAGCAGTTCCGGCCGACTAGCGGGGGATACGCAGTATTTT.

Points on this clonotype: A much larger clone is a single base away; this may be a read error. The chain recombines TRBV4-3 with TRBJ2-5, with 10 bases that match TRBD1. This CDR3 region has 15 residues. Germline CDR1 is LGHNA and CDR2 is YSLEER. V was pared by 4 bases and J by 4 bases, with 6 bases of the junction left unmatched. CDR3: CASSLARDRGETQYF. The CDR3 coding sequence is TGCGCCAGCAGCCTCGCCCGGGACAGGGGAGAGACCCAGTACTTC.

This chain joins TRBV5-5 and TRBJ2-5; 8 bases line up with TRBD2. After removal of 2 bases from V and 2 bases from J, the junction contained 5 bases not matched to a gene. The CDR3 contains 15 residues. CDR1 is SGHKS, CDR2 YYEKEE, per germline (reference sequence). CDR3 bases: TGTGCCAGCAGCTTTCAAGCGGGAGTACAAGAGACCCAGTACTTC. Translating it yields CASSFQAGVQETQYF.

V usage is TRBV6-2 or TRBV6-3 and J usage is TRBJ1-5, with unresolved D. The CDR3 contains 15 residues. V gave up 6 bases and J gave up 4 bases, with 16 bases separating them. Per germline, CDR1 MNHEY and CDR2 SVGEGT. CDR3 amino acids: CASRSRAALNQPQHF. The CDR3 DNA reads TGTGCCAGCAGGTCCCGGGCCGCCTTAAATCAGCCCCAGCATTTT.